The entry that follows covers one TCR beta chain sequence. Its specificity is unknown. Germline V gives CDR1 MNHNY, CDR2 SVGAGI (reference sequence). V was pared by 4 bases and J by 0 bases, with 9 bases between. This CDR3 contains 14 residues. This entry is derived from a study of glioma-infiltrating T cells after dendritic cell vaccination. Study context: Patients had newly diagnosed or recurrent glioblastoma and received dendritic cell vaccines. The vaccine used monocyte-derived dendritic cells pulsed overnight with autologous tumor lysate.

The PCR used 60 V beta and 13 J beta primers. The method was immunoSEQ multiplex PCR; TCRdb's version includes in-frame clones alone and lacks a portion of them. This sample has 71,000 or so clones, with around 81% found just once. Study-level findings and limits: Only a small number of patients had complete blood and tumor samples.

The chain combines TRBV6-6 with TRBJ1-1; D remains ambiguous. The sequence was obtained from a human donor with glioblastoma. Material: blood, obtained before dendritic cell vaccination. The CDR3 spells CASSLLGVNTEAFF. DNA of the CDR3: TGTGCCAGCAGTTTGCTAGGAGTGAACACTGAAGCTTTCTTT.